The clone carrying this TCR beta chain was detected a few times. Its target is unknown. This sample stems from a study of T cells in Graves' hyperthyroidism and ophthalmopathy. RNA transcripts provided the source from which TCR beta CDR3 regions were amplified. The TCR CDR3 first-round RT-PCR relied on the HTBI primer set. MiXCR was run by TCRdb on the multiplex PCR reads, yielding one entry per CDR3 protein. In the table there are roughly 380,000 distinct CDR3 sequences, approximately 15% of which are singletons. With a duration under 2 months, the hyperthyroidism was newly diagnosed in patients aged 18 to 65. Study-wide findings and caveats: Peripheral blood also featured most of the thyroid clonotypes expanded above 0.001.

The CDR3 consists of 17 residues. CDR1 is MGHRA, CDR2 YSYEKL, per germline. The V segment lost 4 bases and the J segment 1 base; nucleotides outside the gene matches: 10. Sequencing was carried out using blood. The rearrangement links TRBV4-1 to TRBJ1-1, with 9 bases identical to TRBD1. The sequence was obtained from a woman aged 18-29 years with Graves' hyperthyroidism. CDR3 in amino acids: CASSRSRDRVGNTEAFF. The CDR3 bases are TGCGCCAGCAGCCGGTCCCGGGACAGGGTAGGGAACACTGAAGCTTTCTTT.